This T cell receptor beta chain was sequenced in a study of blood T cell repertoires in COVID-19. In the original analysis: Using reference gene primer amplification, nucleated cell counts were estimated. Data came from immunoSEQ multiplex PCR; TCRdb stores just in-frame clones and leaves some out. V and J calls and clone size are those listed in that table; D and trimming were worked out from the DNA. This table has 110,000 to 150,000 clones, 85% to 90% appearing once. CDR1 is SGHAT, CDR2 FQNNGV, per germline. With V trimmed by 0 bases and J by 3 bases, 13 bases remained unmatched. There are 19 residues in the CDR3.

The J gene is TRBJ1-4, the V gene TRBV11-2; 7 nucleotides align to TRBD1. Input material: peripheral blood. The sequence was obtained from a woman between 35 and 50 years old with acute or convalescent COVID-19. CDR3 sequence reads: CASSLDFGGSTGSNEKLFF. The CDR3 nucleotides read TGTGCCAGCAGCTTAGATTTTGGGGGTTCGACAGGGTCTAATGAAAAACTGTTTTTT.